These 11 T cell receptor beta chains were sequenced from one sample in a study of beta chain features in type 1 diabetes. Expressed TCRB transcripts were sequenced, since all the RNA that had been isolated was reverse transcribed. Profiling relied on immunoSEQ multiplex PCR, and the TCRdb table lists in-frame clones only, not all of them. The sample carries 300,000 to 350,000 clones, 15% to 20% recorded once. Sequencing was carried out using naive CD4+ T cells from blood. Receptor source: a woman between 18 and 30 years old in good health.

The chain combines TRBV11-1 with TRBJ2-1, with D tentatively TRBD2 (6 bases). Per the germline V gene, CDR1 is SGHAT and CDR2 is FQDESV (reference sequence). The CDR3 has 13 amino acids. V gave up 7 bases and J gave up 4 bases, with 11 bases separating them. The CDR3 DNA reads as TGTGCCAGCACCTTGGGACTTTACAATGAGCAGTTCTTC. This encodes CASTLGLYNEQFF.

A few counts support this clone. The rearrangement links TRBV18 to TRBJ2-4; 14 bases align to TRBD2. CDR3 length equals 18 residues. The junction had 9 bases not matched to a gene; V was cut back by 3 bases and J by 5 bases. CDR1 is KGHSH, CDR2 LQKENI, per germline. CDR3 DNA sequence: TGTGCCAGCTCACCGGGACTAGCGGGAGTCGGGGGCGAAAACATTCAGTACTTC. Its translation: CASSPGLAGVGGENIQYF.

This chain joins TRBV27 and TRBJ2-7, with D uncertain. CDR1 is MNHEY and CDR2 is SMNVEV in the germline V gene (reference sequence). This CDR3 has 13 amino acids. V was pared by 4 bases and J by 4 bases, with 11 bases between. CDR3 nucleotides: TGTGCCAGCAGTTGGCAAAGAGGTTACGAGCAGTACTTC. Translated, it gives CASSWQRGYEQYF.

This rearrangement joins TRBV4-3 to TRBJ1-2; 7 bases map to TRBD1. Trimming at V came to 4 bases and at J to 1 base, leaving 6 bases not matched to a gene. The CDR3 length is 15 residues. The germline gives CDR1 LGHNA, CDR2 YSLEER. The CDR3 bases are TGCGCCAGCAGCCGTCGGGGACAGATTAACTATGGCTACACCTTC. It is translated as CASSRRGQINYGYTF.

This chain links TRBV30 with TRBJ1-2; TRBD1 is a possible D gene (6 bases). V lost 0 bases to trimming and J lost 4 bases, with 15 bases between them. Germline values: CDR1 GTSNPN, CDR2 SVGIG (reference sequence). This CDR3 has 15 amino acids. The CDR3 loop reads CAWSVWDTPAYGYTF. Here the CDR3 DNA reads TGTGCCTGGAGTGTATGGGACACTCCCGCCTATGGCTACACCTTC.

Concerning this clone itself: Other DNA sequences in the sample encode the same CDR3. The rearrangement joins TRBV4-2 to TRBJ1-5; 8 bases align to TRBD1. Looked up from germline, CDR1 is LGHNA and CDR2 is YNFKEQ. The junction had 3 bases not matched to a gene; V was cut back by 1 base and J by 7 bases. The CDR3 totals 14 residues. The CDR3 DNA is TGTGCCAGCAGCCAAGGTCAGGGGGCCCAGCCCCAGCATTTT. It encodes CASSQGQGAQPQHF.

The chain has TRBV7-9 and TRBJ2-1; 11 bases map to TRBD2. Germline CDR1 reads SEHNR; CDR2 reads FQNEAQ (reference sequence). The junction had 2 bases not matched to a gene; V was cut back by 2 bases and J by 5 bases. CDR3 length equals 15 residues. CDR3 amino acids: CASSLTSGRDNEQFF. The CDR3 nucleotides are TGTGCCAGCAGCTTAACTAGCGGGAGAGACAATGAGCAGTTCTTC.

This clone was seen more than once but under ten times. The chain has TRBV4-1 and TRBJ1-1, with 7 bases aligning to TRBD1. This CDR3 is built from 17 residues. Trimming took 2 bases from V and 1 from J; bases not matched to a gene: 10. The germline gives CDR1 MGHRA, CDR2 YSYEKL. CDR3 sequence (DNA): TGCGCCAGCAGCCAAAACAGGGGATCCAGGACGAACACTGAAGCTTTCTTT. It is translated as CASSQNRGSRTNTEAFF.

The gene calls are TRBV2 and TRBJ2-1, with a tentative D call TRBD1 (5 bases). The CDR3 has 13 residues. Germline CDR1 is SNHLY and CDR2 is FYNNEI. Trimming stripped 8 bases from V and 7 bases from J, with 15 bases between. The CDR3 sequence is CASQGGRWNEQFF. In nucleotides, the CDR3 is TGTGCCAGCCAGGGTGGGCGTTGGAATGAGCAGTTCTTC.

The V gene is TRBV4-3, the J gene TRBJ2-3; 8 bases fit TRBD2. V lost 4 bases, J lost 0 bases, and 3 bases stayed unmatched. CDR1 and CDR2 from the germline V gene are LGHNA and YSLEER. This CDR3 has 15 residues. The CDR3 loop is CASSPRGASTDTQYF. For the CDR3, the DNA is TGCGCCAGCAGCCCGCGGGGGGCAAGCACAGATACGCAGTATTTT.

V and J are TRBV4-1 and TRBJ2-7, with 7 bases aligning to TRBD2. Germline trimming cut 0 bases from V and 9 bases from J; bases unmatched to any gene: 14. The CDR3 has 16 amino acids. The germline gives CDR1 MGHRA, CDR2 YSYEKL. CDR3 loop: CASSQDLGGGLRRQYF. In nucleotides, the CDR3 is TGCGCCAGCAGCCAAGATCTGGGGGGAGGGCTTCGAAGGCAGTACTTC.